Listed below are T cell receptor beta chains from one sample, sequenced in a study of technical replicates of blood from a handful of donors. Profiled with immunoSEQ multiplex PCR; TCRdb holds only in-frame clones, not every one. The data contain tens of thousands of clones, around 86% of them seen just once; the ten biggest clones take up just over 5%. The sequenced material came from PBMCs. The receptors were gathered from a human donor in good health. Some clones in this sample may be carry-over from other donors' samples. Each CDR3 is given with its conserved first and last residue. The order of the fields is J gene, clone size, V gene, D gene, CDR3 protein, CDR3 DNA. The D gene is left open where the match is weak. Some rows mark clone size as missing; the rest say once, few, many or name a class of expanded clone.

TRBJ2-7 . TRBV5-4 TRBD2 CASSSWGTSVEQYF TGTGCCAGCAGCTCCTGGGGGACTAGCGTCGAGCAGTACTTC
TRBJ2-7 . TRBV18 TRBD2 CASSAAGPGGYEQYF TGTGCCAGCTCAGCAGCCGGGCCGGGGGGGTACGAGCAGTACTTC
TRBJ2-2 . TRBV10-3 TRBD2 CAIGHGPQRSGRSTGELFF TGTGCCATCGGACATGGGCCCCAGCGAAGCGGGAGAAGCACCGGGGAGCTGTTTTTT
TRBJ1-2 . TRBV5-4 TRBD1 CASSLEQGVYGYTF TGTGCCAGCAGCTTGGAACAGGGGGTTTATGGCTACACCTTC
TRBJ2-3 . TRBV6-6 TRBD1 CASARDRWLDTQYF TGTGCCAGCGCCCGGGACAGGTGGTTAGATACGCAGTATTTT
TRBJ2-7 once TRBV4-2 TRBD2 CASSPSTSGVYEQYF TGTGCCAGCAGCCCAAGTACTAGCGGGGTCTACGAGCAGTACTTC
TRBJ2-5 . TRBV7-2 TRBD1 CASSLVFEGARQETQYF TGTGCCAGCAGCTTAGTTTTCGAGGGGGCCCGCCAAGAGACCCAGTACTTC
TRBJ2-7 . TRBV5-1 . CASSLVNYEQYF TGCGCCAGCAGCTTGGTTAACTACGAGCAGTACTTC
TRBJ2-6 . TRBV7-9 . CASSPPGANVLTF TGTGCCAGCAGCCCCCCGGGGGCCAACGTCCTGACTTTC
TRBJ1-5 . TRBV7-9 . CASSLQSNQPQHF TGTGCCAGCAGCTTACAGAGCAATCAGCCCCAGCATTTT
TRBJ1-6 . TRBV27 . CASSLSSQGTYNSPLHF TGTGCCAGCAGTTTATCGTCCCAGGGAACCTATAATTCACCCCTCCACTTT
TRBJ2-5 . TRBV11-2 TRBD2 CASSRLAGNKETQYF TGTGCCAGCAGCCGACTAGCGGGGAATAAAGAGACCCAGTACTTC
TRBJ2-7 . TRBV4-3 TRBD1 CASSPWTGAYEQYF TGCGCCAGCAGCCCCTGGACAGGGGCCTACGAGCAGTACTTC
TRBJ2-1 once TRBV18 . CASSGRLAHNEQFF TGTGCCAGCTCAGGTCGTCTAGCCCACAATGAGCAGTTCTTC
TRBJ1-3 once TRBV4-2 . CASSGPSGNTIYF TGTGCCAGCAGTGGGCCCTCTGGAAACACCATATATTTT
TRBJ2-7 few TRBV7-2 . CASSLASGGTPWNEQYF TGTGCCAGCAGCTTAGCGTCAGGGGGGACCCCCTGGAACGAGCAGTACTTC
TRBJ2-2 . TRBV5-1 TRBD2 CASSLYSSGVYVPGELFF TGCGCCAGCAGCTTATATTCTAGCGGGGTCTATGTTCCCGGGGAGCTGTTTTTT
TRBJ1-1 . TRBV30 . CAWARRVSTEAFF TGTGCCTGGGCCCGGCGGGTAAGCACTGAAGCTTTCTTT
TRBJ2-1 . TRBV5-4 TRBD2 CASSLRLSGKNEQFF TGTGCCAGCAGCTTGAGGCTTAGCGGGAAGAATGAGCAGTTCTTC
TRBJ1-1 few TRBV30 . CAWARGWGTEAFF TGTGCCTGGGCCCGGGGGTGGGGCACTGAAGCTTTCTTT
TRBJ2-2 . TRBV2 . CASRSVGGTGELFF TGTGCCAGCAGGTCCGTTGGAGGCACCGGGGAGCTGTTTTTT
TRBJ1-1 . TRBV30 . CAWSRGRTGSGTEAFF TGTGCCTGGAGTCGGGGAAGAACAGGGTCGGGCACTGAAGCTTTCTTT
TRBJ2-4 . TRBV5-4 TRBD1 CASSTGTANIQYF TGTGCCAGCAGCACCGGGACAGCTAACATTCAGTACTTC
TRBJ2-5 . TRBV20-1 . CSASLAETQYF TGCAGTGCTAGTTTGGCCGAGACCCAGTACTTC
TRBJ1-2 once TRBV30 TRBD1 CAWSRQQGANGYTF TGTGCCTGGAGTCGTCAACAGGGGGCGAATGGCTACACCTTC